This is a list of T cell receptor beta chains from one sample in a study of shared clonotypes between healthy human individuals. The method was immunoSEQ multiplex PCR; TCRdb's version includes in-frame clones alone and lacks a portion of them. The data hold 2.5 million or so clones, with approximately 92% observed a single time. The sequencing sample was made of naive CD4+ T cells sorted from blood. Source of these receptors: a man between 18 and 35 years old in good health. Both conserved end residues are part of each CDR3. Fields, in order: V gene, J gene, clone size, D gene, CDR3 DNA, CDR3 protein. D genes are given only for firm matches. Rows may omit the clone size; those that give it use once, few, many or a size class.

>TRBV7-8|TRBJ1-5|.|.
TGTGCCAGCAGCTTAAGACAGCATAGCAATCAGCCCCAGCATTTT
CASSLRQHSNQPQHF
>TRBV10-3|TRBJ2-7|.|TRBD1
TGTGCCATCAGTGAACCGGGACAGCAGAATTACGAGCAGTACTTC
CAISEPGQQNYEQYF
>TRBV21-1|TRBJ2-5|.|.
TGTGCCAGCAGCAAAAAAAATCGCACGGGCAGGACCCAGTACTTC
CASSKKNRTGRTQYF
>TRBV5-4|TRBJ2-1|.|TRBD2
TGTGCCAGCAGCTTCGGGGGGATAAACGCCTACAATGAGCAGTTCTTC
CASSFGGINAYNEQFF
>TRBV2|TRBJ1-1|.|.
TGTGCCAGCAGTGTAGAACAGGGAGGAACTGAAGCTTTCTTT
CASSVEQGGTEAFF
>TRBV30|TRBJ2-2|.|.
TGTGCCTGGAAGGGACGGCGGAACACCGGGGAGCTGTTTTTT
CAWKGRRNTGELFF
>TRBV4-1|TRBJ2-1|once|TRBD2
TGCGCCAGCAGCCAAGCGAGCGGGAGGGTAGGCTCCTACAATGAGCAGTTCTTC
CASSQASGRVGSYNEQFF
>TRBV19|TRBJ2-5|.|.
TGTGCCACGAAGGTGGGCAGCGGAAGGGTGGAGACCCAGTACTTC
CATKVGSGRVETQYF
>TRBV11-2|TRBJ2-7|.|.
TGTGCCAGCAGCTTTACCCCCAGTACCGACGAGCAGTACTTC
CASSFTPSTDEQYF
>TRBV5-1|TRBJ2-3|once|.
TGCGCCAGCAGCTTGTCCGGGCATAGCACAGATACGCAGTATTTT
CASSLSGHSTDTQYF
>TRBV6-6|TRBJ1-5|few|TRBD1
TGTGCCAGCAGGGGACCACAGGGGTTTAGCAATCAGCCCCAGCATTTT
CASRGPQGFSNQPQHF
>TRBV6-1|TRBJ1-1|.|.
TGTGCCAGCAGTGAAGTTGGACTGAACACTGAAGCTTTCTTT
CASSEVGLNTEAFF
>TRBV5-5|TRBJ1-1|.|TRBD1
TGTGCCAGCAGCTTGGGACAGGGGGCCACTGAAGCTTTCTTT
CASSLGQGATEAFF
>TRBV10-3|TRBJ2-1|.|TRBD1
TGTGCCATCAAATCAGGGGGCCCCTACAATGAGCAGTTCTTC
CAIKSGGPYNEQFF
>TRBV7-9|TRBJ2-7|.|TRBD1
TGTGCCAGCAGCTTAGCTGAAGGGACAGGGAGGCAGTACTTC
CASSLAEGTGRQYF
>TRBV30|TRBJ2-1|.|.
TGTGCCTGGAGTGATGTAATCTTCTATGAGCAGTTCTTC
CAWSDVIFYEQFF
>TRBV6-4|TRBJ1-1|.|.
TGTGTCAGCAGCGAGGCTGGGGGGGGCAGCTCTGAAGCTTTCTTT
CVSSEAGGGSSEAFF
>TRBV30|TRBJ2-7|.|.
TGTGCCTGGAGTGCGAGGGATTTGGACAGCTCGGTGACGGTAGTTTTC
CAWSARDLDSSVTVVF
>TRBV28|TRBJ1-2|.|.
TGTGCCAGTACACCTTCCGAACAGGGTACCTATGGCTACACCTTC
CASTPSEQGTYGYTF
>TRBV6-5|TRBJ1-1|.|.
TGTGCCAGCAGTTTGCAGGGTAACACTGAAGCTTTCTTT
CASSLQGNTEAFF
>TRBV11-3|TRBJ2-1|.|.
TGTGCCAGCAGCTCAAGGTCGAAAGGCGATGAGCAGTTCTTC
CASSSRSKGDEQFF
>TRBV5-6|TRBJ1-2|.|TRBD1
TGTGCCAGCAGCTCCTTGGACAGGGGCGAACCGAATGGCTACACCTTC
CASSSLDRGEPNGYTF
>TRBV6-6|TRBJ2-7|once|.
TGTGCCAGCAGTTACGTTGGGGGAAGCTCCTACGAGCAGTACTTC
CASSYVGGSSYEQYF
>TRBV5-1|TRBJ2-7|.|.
TGCGCCAGCAGCCAAACCGGGACCCACGAGCAGTACTTC
CASSQTGTHEQYF
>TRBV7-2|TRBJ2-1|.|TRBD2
TGTGCCAGCAGCCCTGCTAGCGGGGGACCTTACAATGAGCAGTTCTTC
CASSPASGGPYNEQFF